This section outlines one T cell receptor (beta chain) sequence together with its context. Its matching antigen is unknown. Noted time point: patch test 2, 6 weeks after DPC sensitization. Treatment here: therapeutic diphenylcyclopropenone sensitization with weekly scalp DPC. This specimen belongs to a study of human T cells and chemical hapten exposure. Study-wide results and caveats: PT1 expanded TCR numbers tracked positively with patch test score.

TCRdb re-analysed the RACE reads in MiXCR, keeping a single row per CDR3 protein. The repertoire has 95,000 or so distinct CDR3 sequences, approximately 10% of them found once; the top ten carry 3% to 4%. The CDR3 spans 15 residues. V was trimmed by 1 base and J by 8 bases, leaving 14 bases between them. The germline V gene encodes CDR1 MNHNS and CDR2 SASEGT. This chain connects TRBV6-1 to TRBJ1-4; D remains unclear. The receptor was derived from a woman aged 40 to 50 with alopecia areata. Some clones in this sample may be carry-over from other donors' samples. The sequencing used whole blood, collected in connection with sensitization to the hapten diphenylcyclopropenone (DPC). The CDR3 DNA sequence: TGTGCCAGCAGTGAAGTTTACAGCGGAAGAGAAAAACTGTTTTTT. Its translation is CASSEVYSGREKLFF.